This is a list of T cell receptor beta chains from one sample in a study of T-cell reconstitution after alpha-beta-depleted transplantation in children. MiXCR, run by TCRdb on the PCR reads, gives a single entry per CDR3 protein. The sample contains hundreds of thousands of distinct CDR3 sequences, roughly 15% of which appear only once. Here the sequenced sample was PBMCs from the stem cell graft donor, taken from the stem cell graft. These receptors originate from a human donor who donated a stem cell graft to a child with acute myeloid leukemia. Each CDR3 is given with its conserved first and last residue. The order of the fields is J gene, clone size, V gene, D gene, CDR3 protein, CDR3 DNA. D genes are given only for firm matches. Rows may omit the clone size; those that give it use once, few, many or a size class.

j_call: TRBJ1-4
clone_size: many
v_call: TRBV5-1
d_call: .
cdr3_aa: CASSLSLRANEKLFF
cdr3_nt: TGCGCCAGCAGCCTGTCTCTAAGGGCAAATGAAAAACTGTTTTTT

j_call: TRBJ2-7
clone_size: few
v_call: TRBV7-2
d_call: .
cdr3_aa: CASSLDPKKEQYF
cdr3_nt: TGTGCCAGCAGCTTAGACCCGAAAAAGGAGCAGTACTTC

j_call: TRBJ2-7
clone_size: .
v_call: TRBV20-1
d_call: TRBD2
cdr3_aa: CCARDPRTSGGAREQYF
cdr3_nt: TGCTGTGCTAGAGATCCTAGGACTAGCGGGGGGGCCAGGGAGCAGTACTTC

j_call: TRBJ2-3
clone_size: few
v_call: TRBV5-1
d_call: .
cdr3_aa: CASSYLASQGIGDTQYF
cdr3_nt: TGCGCCAGCAGCTATCTCGCTTCTCAGGGAATCGGAGATACGCAGTATTTT

j_call: TRBJ2-1
clone_size: few
v_call: TRBV5-1
d_call: .
cdr3_aa: CASSLGNKGALNEQFF
cdr3_nt: TGCGCCAGCAGCTTGGGAAACAAGGGTGCCTTAAATGAGCAGTTCTTC

j_call: TRBJ2-7
clone_size: few
v_call: TRBV7-2
d_call: .
cdr3_aa: CASSLVGRAVEQYF
cdr3_nt: TGTGCCAGCAGCTTAGTTGGTAGGGCAGTCGAGCAGTACTTC

j_call: TRBJ2-1
clone_size: .
v_call: TRBV5-1
d_call: .
cdr3_aa: CASSLEDEPRIYNEQFF
cdr3_nt: TGCGCCAGCAGCTTGGAAGACGAACCCCGAATTTACAATGAGCAGTTCTTC

j_call: TRBJ2-1
clone_size: many
v_call: TRBV29-1
d_call: .
cdr3_aa: CSVERPNTFRFF
cdr3_nt: TGCAGCGTTGAGCGTCCAAACACGTTCCGGTTCTTC

j_call: TRBJ1-5
clone_size: many
v_call: TRBV20-1
d_call: .
cdr3_aa: CSAKRGGNQPQHF
cdr3_nt: TGCAGTGCTAAGAGGGGGGGCAATCAGCCCCAGCATTTT

j_call: TRBJ2-4
clone_size: many
v_call: TRBV20-1
d_call: .
cdr3_aa: CSARDPSRPGVKNIQYF
cdr3_nt: TGCAGTGCTAGAGATCCCTCTCGACCGGGGGTCAAAAACATTCAGTACTTC

j_call: TRBJ2-3
clone_size: many
v_call: TRBV4-3
d_call: TRBD2
cdr3_aa: CASSPVIAGGRDTQYF
cdr3_nt: TGCGCCAGCAGCCCTGTGATAGCGGGGGGGCGGGATACGCAGTATTTT

j_call: TRBJ1-1
clone_size: .
v_call: TRBV6-1
d_call: TRBD1
cdr3_aa: CASSKSGTGYTEAFF
cdr3_nt: TGTGCCAGCAGTAAATCCGGGACAGGATACACTGAAGCTTTCTTT

j_call: TRBJ2-7
clone_size: many
v_call: TRBV29-1
d_call: .
cdr3_aa: CSARGTARSYEQYF
cdr3_nt: TGCAGCGCCCGCGGGACAGCTCGATCCTACGAGCAGTACTTC

j_call: TRBJ1-1
clone_size: few
v_call: TRBV19
d_call: .
cdr3_aa: CASSEHRETAFF
cdr3_nt: TGTGCCAGTAGTGAGCACAGGGAGACGGCTTTCTTT

j_call: TRBJ1-4
clone_size: .
v_call: TRBV6-5
d_call: TRBD1
cdr3_aa: CASSYNRGHEKLFF
cdr3_nt: TGTGCCAGCAGTTATAACAGGGGACATGAAAAACTGTTTTTT

j_call: TRBJ2-2
clone_size: many
v_call: TRBV20-1
d_call: TRBD2
cdr3_aa: CSASSGGATNTGELFF
cdr3_nt: TGCAGTGCTTCCAGCGGGGGAGCGACGAACACCGGGGAGCTGTTTTTT

j_call: TRBJ1-2
clone_size: .
v_call: TRBV28
d_call: .
cdr3_aa: CASSLGPAFYGYTF
cdr3_nt: TGTGCCAGCAGTTTGGGGCCGGCCTTCTATGGCTACACCTTC

j_call: TRBJ1-2
clone_size: many
v_call: TRBV20-1
d_call: .
cdr3_aa: CSYIGSGYGYTF
cdr3_nt: TGCAGTTATATAGGGTCTGGCTATGGCTACACCTTC

j_call: TRBJ1-1
clone_size: .
v_call: TRBV5-1
d_call: .
cdr3_aa: CASSFQPENTEAFF
cdr3_nt: TGCGCCAGCAGCTTCCAGCCCGAGAACACTGAAGCTTTCTTT

j_call: TRBJ2-5
clone_size: .
v_call: TRBV29-1
d_call: TRBD1
cdr3_aa: CSVRDRRETQYF
cdr3_nt: TGCAGCGTTCGGGACAGACGGGAGACCCAGTACTTC